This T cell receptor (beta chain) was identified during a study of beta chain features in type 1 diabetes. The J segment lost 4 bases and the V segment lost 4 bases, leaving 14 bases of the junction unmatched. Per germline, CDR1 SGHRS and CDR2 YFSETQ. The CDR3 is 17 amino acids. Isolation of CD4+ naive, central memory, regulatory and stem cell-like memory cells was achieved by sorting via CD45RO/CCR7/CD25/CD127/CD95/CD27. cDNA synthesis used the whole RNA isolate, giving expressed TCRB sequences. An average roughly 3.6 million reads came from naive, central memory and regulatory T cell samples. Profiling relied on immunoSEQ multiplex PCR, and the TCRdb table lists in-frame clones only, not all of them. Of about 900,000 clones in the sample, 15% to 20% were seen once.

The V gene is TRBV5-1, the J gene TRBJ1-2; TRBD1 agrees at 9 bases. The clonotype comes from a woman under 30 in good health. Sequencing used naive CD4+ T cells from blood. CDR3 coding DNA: TGCGCCAGCAGCCCTGGCCCCCGGGACAGGGAATTCTATGGCTACACCTTC. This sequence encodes CASSPGPRDREFYGYTF.